The 11 T cell receptor beta chains given below trace back to one sample, sequenced in a study of neurological immune-mediated disorders. One entry per CDR3 protein, called by TCRdb with MiXCR from the 5' RACE reads. This sample yields tens of thousands of distinct CDR3 sequences, of which around a tenth are seen a single time; about 1.7% belongs to the top ten. The source material was PBMCs. These receptors all come from a man aged 40-50 years in good health.

About this clonotype: It may be a read error: a sequence one base away is much more abundant. The chain joins TRBV5-6 to TRBJ2-7; 11 bases line up with TRBD1. Germline-derived CDR1 and CDR2 are SGHDT and YYEEEE. The CDR3 consists of 14 residues. In DNA form, the CDR3 reads TGTGCCAGCCGGAGGACAGGGGGCCCCTACGAGCATTACTTC. Its translation is CASRRTGGPYEHYF.

V usage is TRBV5-1 and J usage is TRBJ2-7; 9 bases match TRBD1. The CDR3 extends over 15 amino acids. Trimming at V came to 3 bases and at J to 3 bases, leaving 7 bases not matched to a gene. The germline V gene has CDR1 SGHRS and CDR2 YFSETQ. CDR3 in amino acids: CASSSHRGQGYEQYF. CDR3 nucleotide sequence: TGCGCCAGCAGCTCACACAGGGGGCAGGGCTACGAGCAGTACTTC.

This clonotype was found many times. The chain combines TRBV3-1 with TRBJ2-1; D may be TRBD1 (6 bases). Trimming left V 0 bases short and J 12 bases short, with 9 bases between. Germline V gene lookup returns CDR1 LGHDT and CDR2 YNNKEL (reference sequence). This CDR3 is 12 amino acids long. DNA of the CDR3: TGTGCCAGCAGCCAAGATGTAGGGGGGCAGTTCTTC. Translated: CASSQDVGGQFF.

This clonotype was recorded many times. The chain joins TRBV6-5 to TRBJ2-3, with 14 bases aligning to TRBD2. J gave up 3 bases and V 8 bases, and 10 bases lay outside the gene matches. The germline CDR1 and CDR2 sequences are MNHEY and SVGAGI. The CDR3 is 17 amino acids. In nucleotides, the CDR3 is TGTGCCAGCTCCGGGACTAGCGGGGGCGTGGGAACAGATACGCAGTATTTT. Amino acids: CASSGTSGGVGTDTQYF.

This clonotype was recorded at least ten times. The chain is built from TRBV12-3 or TRBV12-4 and TRBJ1-1; 8 bases are shared with TRBD1. The CDR3 extends over 13 amino acids. J was trimmed by 1 base and V by 5 bases; bases with no gene match: 0. The CDR3 loop is CASSTGGNTEAFF. CDR3 coding DNA: TGTGCCAGCAGTACAGGGGGGAACACTGAAGCTTTCTTT.

The table lists this clonotype with many counts. This chain links TRBV5-1 with TRBJ1-1; TRBD1 might be the D (6 bases). With 4 bases removed from V and 1 base from J, the gap between germline ends came to 11 bases. The CDR3 totals 14 residues. CDR1 and CDR2 from the germline V gene are SGHRS and YFSETQ. The CDR3 loop reads CASSNGQPNTEAFF. The CDR3 DNA is TGCGCCAGCAGCAACGGACAGCCGAACACTGAAGCTTTCTTT.

This clonotype was seen many times. This chain uses TRBV18 with TRBJ2-7, with TRBD2 matching over 11 bases. Looked up from germline, CDR1 is KGHSH and CDR2 is LQKENI. The CDR3 has 17 amino acids. With 1 base clipped from V and 6 bases from J, the junction kept 11 bases outside the gene matches. In DNA, the CDR3 is TGTGCCAGCTCACCACGGCCATCACTAGCGGGAGTGTTCGAGCAGTACTTC. Translating gives CASSPRPSLAGVFEQYF.

This clonotype was observed at least ten times. V gene TRBV5-1 combines with J gene TRBJ2-3, with 10 bases matching TRBD1. V was pared by 6 bases and J by 2 bases, with 9 bases of the junction left unmatched. The CDR3 is 16 residues long. From germline, CDR1 is SGHRS and CDR2 YFSETQ. The CDR3 DNA follows: TGCGCCAGCATGTCAGGACAGGGGGGATCCACAGATACGCAGTATTTT. Protein product: CASMSGQGGSTDTQYF. Looking up the rest from reference TRBV5-1 and TRBJ2-3 gives the full variable domain: KAGVTQTPRYLIKTRGQQVTLSCSPISGHRSVSWYQQTPGQGLQFLFEYFSETQRNKGNFPGRFSGRQFSNSRSEMNVSTLELGDSALYLCASMSGQGGSTDTQYFGPGTRLTVL.

This clonotype was seen at least ten times. As DNA, the CDR3 is TGTGCCAGCAGCTTCCTTACCTACGAGCAGTACTTC. Translated, it gives CASSFLTYEQYF. The chain links TRBV5-4 to TRBJ2-7; D not certain. The V gene lost 2 bases and the J gene lost 2 bases, with 5 bases spanning the gap. Germline V gives CDR1 SGHNT, CDR2 YYREEE (reference sequence). The CDR3 runs 12 residues.

The sample holds many counts of this clonotype. The V gene is TRBV7-9, the J gene TRBJ2-3, with D perhaps TRBD1 (6 bases). The CDR3 consists of 16 residues. Trimming took off 5 bases at V and 0 bases at J, with 15 bases between the two ends. CDR1 SEHNR and CDR2 FQNEAQ come from the germline V gene (reference sequence). CDR3 loop: CASSSWAGASTDTQYF. The DNA of the CDR3 is TGTGCCAGCAGCAGTTGGGCAGGGGCTAGCACAGATACGCAGTATTTT.

This clonotype has ten or more counts. The J gene is TRBJ1-1, the V gene TRBV6-5; TRBD1 matches at 7 bases. J gave up 4 bases and V 2 bases, and 1 base lay outside the gene matches. Germline V gene sequence: CDR1 MNHEY, CDR2 SVGAGI. This CDR3 is 13 amino acids long. This CDR3 is CASSYNRGTEAFF. CDR3 sequence (DNA): TGTGCCAGCAGTTACAACAGGGGCACTGAAGCTTTCTTT.